A single sample gave rise to the 15 T cell receptor beta chains below, sequenced in a study of shared clonotypes between healthy human individuals. Naive CD8 populations comprised CD45RO-negative cells positively selected for CCR7, excluding terminally differentiated effector memory CD45RA+ cells. The method was immunoSEQ multiplex PCR; TCRdb's version includes in-frame clones alone and lacks a portion of them. The data hold about 600,000 clones, with over 95% observed a single time. The sequenced sample was naive CD8+ T cells sorted from blood. The receptors were sampled from a woman under 40 in good health.

This sequence joins TRBV27 and TRBJ2-7; D remains unclear. CDR1 MNHEY and CDR2 SMNVEV come from the germline V gene (reference sequence). The CDR3 is 12 residues long. V lost 7 bases and J 8 bases, leaving 15 bases between the germline ends. The CDR3 sequence is CASIPYSTQQYF. In DNA, the CDR3 is TGTGCCAGCATCCCTTATAGTACCCAGCAGTACTTC.

The chain joins TRBV7-9 to TRBJ2-7; D is possibly TRBD1 (5 bases). The CDR3 contains 16 residues. The V gene's germline CDR1 is SEHNR and CDR2 FQNEAQ (reference sequence). V lost 1 base and J 2 bases, leaving 15 bases between the germline ends. The CDR3, as DNA: TGTGCCAGCAGCTTAGGGTGGACAAGTGCCACCTACGAGCAGTACTTC. It is translated as CASSLGWTSATYEQYF.

This chain uses TRBV9 with TRBJ2-1; D is uncertain. Germline loops: CDR1 SGDLS, CDR2 YYNGEE. The CDR3 is made up of 14 amino acids. Trimming took off 3 bases at V and 7 bases at J, with 14 bases between the two ends. The CDR3 sequence is CASSEGSAWNEQFF. In nucleotides, the CDR3 is TGTGCCAGCAGCGAAGGAAGCGCATGGAATGAGCAGTTCTTC. Based on the CDR3 plus reference TRBV9 and TRBJ2-1, the full variable domain is DSGVTQTPKHLITATGQRVTLRCSPRSGDLSVYWYQQSLDQGLQFLIQYYNGEERAKGNILERFSAQQFPDLHSELNLSSLELGDSALYFCASSEGSAWNEQFFGPGTRLTVL.

The chain employs TRBV5-1 and TRBJ2-3; 8 positions match TRBD2. V was pared by 0 bases and J by 2 bases, with 8 bases of the junction left unmatched. This CDR3 is 17 amino acids long. CDR1 and CDR2 from the germline V gene are SGHRS and YFSETQ. Written as DNA, the CDR3 is TGCGCCAGCAGCTTGGCCCTAGCGGGTAGTTACACAGATACGCAGTATTTT. As protein: CASSLALAGSYTDTQYF.

This clone was found once. The rearrangement links TRBV5-1 to TRBJ2-7; TRBD1 matches 7 bases. CDR1 and CDR2 (germline): SGHRS, YFSETQ. CDR3 size: 15 residues. Unmatched junction bases numbered 10, after V lost 5 bases and J lost 2 bases. The CDR3 sequence is CASSSTGDSAYEQYF. CDR3 nucleotides: TGCGCCAGCAGTTCCACAGGGGATAGCGCCTACGAGCAGTACTTC.

This clone was observed a few times. The CDR3 loop reads CARRRGDYGYTF. The CDR3 coding sequence is TGTGCCCGACGCAGAGGGGACTATGGCTACACCTTC. The J gene is TRBJ1-2, the V gene TRBV6-5, with a tentative D call TRBD1 (5 bases). Trimming took 11 bases from V and 3 from J, leaving 13 bases between them. Germline V gene data show CDR1 as MNHEY and CDR2 as SVGAGI. This CDR3 comprises 12 residues.

The chain recombines TRBV16 with TRBJ2-7, with 10 bases fitting TRBD1. The CDR3 covers 15 residues. V shed 4 bases, J shed 4 bases, and the junction held 7 bases outside the gene matches. CDR1 KGHSY and CDR2 FQNENV come from the germline V gene. The CDR3 reads CASSLGDRGTYEQYF. DNA of the CDR3: TGTGCCAGCAGCCTAGGGGACAGGGGAACGTACGAGCAGTACTTC.

The gene calls are TRBV7-8 and TRBJ1-2; D is possibly TRBD1 (6 bases). Germline V gives CDR1 SGHVS, CDR2 FQNEAQ. V lost 4 bases to trimming and J lost 6 bases, with 24 bases between them. This CDR3 has 17 amino acids. CDR3 nucleotide sequence: TGTGCCAGCAGCTCCACAAGGGGGGCCATACCCCCCCATGGCTACACCTTC. Translated, it gives CASSSTRGAIPPHGYTF.

This clone was seen once. The chain carries TRBV6-5 and TRBJ1-5; 7 bases line up with TRBD1. The V gene end was trimmed by 6 bases and the J gene end by 3 bases; junction bases not matched to a gene: 5. The CDR3 length is 14 residues. In germline, CDR1 is MNHEY, CDR2 SVGAGI. The CDR3 nucleotides are TGTGCCAGCAGGCAGGGACAGAACAATCAGCCCCAGCATTTT. Translating it yields CASRQGQNNQPQHF.

About this clone: The sample holds other DNA sequences that translate to the same CDR3. The rearrangement links TRBV28 to TRBJ2-7; D perhaps matches TRBD1 (5 bases). The CDR3 consists of 13 residues. The germline gives CDR1 MDHEN, CDR2 SYDVKM. V shed 6 bases and J shed 1 base, with 10 bases lying between them. The CDR3 sequence is CASRPRGSYEQYF. The CDR3 region has the DNA TGTGCCAGCAGGCCTAGGGGATCCTACGAGCAGTACTTC. The full variable domain, completed using reference TRBV28 and TRBJ2-7, is DVKVTQSSRYLVKRTGEKVFLECVQDMDHENMFWYRQDPGLGLRLIYFSYDVKMKEKGDIPEGYSVSREKKERFSLILESASTNQTSMYLCASRPRGSYEQYFGPGTRLTVT.

V gene TRBV27 combines with J gene TRBJ1-1, with 8 bases matching TRBD1. This CDR3 region has 13 residues. Germline CDR1 is MNHEY and CDR2 is SMNVEV (reference sequence). The ends lost 3 bases at V and 8 bases at J; junction bases unmatched: 5. CDR3 nucleotides: TGTGCCAGCAGTTTGATAGGACAGGGAGAAGCTTTCTTT. Translating gives CASSLIGQGEAFF.

The chain couples TRBV9 to TRBJ1-4; the D is unclear. Trimming took off 5 bases at V and 6 bases at J, with 11 bases between the two ends. Germline lookup yields CDR1 SGDLS and CDR2 YYNGEE. The CDR3 covers 13 residues. CDR3 bases: TGTGCCAGCAGGGGCAGCGGGGATGAAAAACTGTTTTTT. This gives the protein CASRGSGDEKLFF.

The chain is built from TRBV30 and TRBJ2-5; either TRBD1 or TRBD2 may fit D (6 bases each). TRBJ2-7 explains the end of the DNA better; the J call may be wrong. Germline values: CDR1 GTSNPN, CDR2 SVGIG (reference sequence). The length of the CDR3 is 14 residues. CDR3 bases: TGTGCCTGGTCCCTTTTCGGGGGCCCCTACGAGCAGTACTTC. Its translation: CAWSLFGGPYEQYF.

The chain combines TRBV5-6 with TRBJ2-7, with D possibly TRBD2 on 6 matching bases. The CDR3 is 14 amino acids. Per germline, CDR1 SGHDT and CDR2 YYEEEE. Trimming stripped 1 base from V and 5 bases from J, with 13 bases between. DNA of the CDR3: TGTGCCAGCAGCTTGATGAGGTCGGGAGACGAGCAGTACTTC. The encoded protein is CASSLMRSGDEQYF.

This clone was seen once. The J gene is TRBJ1-1, the V gene TRBV4-2; 9 nucleotides align to TRBD1. CDR3 length: 19 residues. V lost 4 bases, J lost 0 bases, and 15 bases stayed unmatched. CDR1 LGHNA and CDR2 YNFKEQ come from the germline V gene. The CDR3 DNA reads as TGTGCCAGCAGCCTAACAGGACAGGGGCCCGAGAGTCTGAACACTGAAGCTTTCTTT. Translated, it gives CASSLTGQGPESLNTEAFF.